This T cell receptor (beta chain) emerged from a study of blood T cells in healthy people across ages. This clonotype was observed a few times. Its target is unknown. The study, taken as a whole, reports: Diversity estimates from one million T cells were considered underestimates. Higher diversity and more naive CD4+ cells were features of long-lived donors, compared to aged donors.

The second PCR ran about 6 to 11 cycles with a sample-barcoded 5' primer and J-beta primers. A 12-random-nucleotide template-switch adaptor tagged each cDNA molecule. MiXCR, applied by TCRdb to the 5' RACE reads, yields one record per CDR3 protein. The top ten hold roughly 13% of the sample, which has some 900,000 distinct CDR3 sequences, 48% seen once. The V and J ends lost 8 bases and 3 bases respectively, with 18 bases between them. This CDR3 is built from 14 residues. The germline V gene has CDR1 SGDLS and CDR2 YYNGEE. Total RNA amounts of at least 5.5 micrograms were extracted per sample. The V and J genes are TRBV9 and TRBJ2-7; perhaps TRBD2 as D (6 bases). Sequenced sample: blood. This TCR came from a man aged 25-40 years in good health. The CDR3 loop is CASPTSTALYEQYF. The CDR3 nucleotides are TGTGCCAGTCCAACTAGCACGGCTCTCTACGAGCAGTACTTC.